A single sample gave rise to the 7 T cell receptor beta chains below, sequenced in a study of T cell repertoires in ileal Crohn's disease. Documented time point: proximal margin of the surgical specimen (macroscopically non-inflamed). Profiled with immunoSEQ multiplex PCR; TCRdb holds only in-frame clones, not every one. In the table there are about 7,200 clones, 70% to 75% of which are singletons. Sequenced sample: ileal tissue. The source of these receptors is an adult with Crohn's disease.

This clone was seen once. The rearrangement joins TRBV7-9 to TRBJ2-7, with a weak D call TRBD1 (6 bases). This CDR3 region has 14 residues. Trimming cost V 5 bases and J 3 bases, with 14 bases left between them. CDR1 and CDR2 from the germline V gene are SEHNR and FQNEAQ (reference sequence). This CDR3 reads CASSPGQSFYEQYF. Here the CDR3 DNA reads TGTGCCAGCAGCCCGGGACAAAGCTTCTACGAGCAGTACTTC.

The chain has TRBV7-3 and TRBJ1-1; maybe TRBD1 (6 bases). This CDR3 region has 15 residues. V gave up 0 bases and J gave up 7 bases, with 15 bases separating them. CDR1 is SGHTA and CDR2 is FQGTGA in the germline V gene. This CDR3 reads CASSLTQGRLGEAFF. CDR3 sequence (DNA): TGTGCCAGCAGCTTAACTCAGGGGAGGTTAGGTGAAGCTTTCTTT.

The rearrangement uses TRBV18 and TRBJ2-7, with 14 nucleotides matching TRBD2. CDR1 and CDR2 from the germline V gene are KGHSH and LQKENI. The CDR3 covers 16 residues. The junction had 6 bases not matched to a gene; V was cut back by 2 bases and J by 6 bases. The DNA of the CDR3 is TGTGCCAGCTCACCAATGCCAGGGACTAGCGGGAGCGAGCAGTACTTC. The encoded protein is CASSPMPGTSGSEQYF.

The chain is built from TRBV5-3 and TRBJ2-7; D might be TRBD1 (6 bases). TRBV5-3 is flagged as an ORF with uncertain function. The CDR3 runs to 14 residues. Trimming pared 8 bases from V and 3 bases from J, leaving 18 bases between. CDR3 DNA: TGTGCCAGCAGCCCGGGACAAAGCTTCTACGAGCAGTACTTC. Translation: CASSPGQSFYEQYF.

The chain combines TRBV7-9 with TRBJ2-1, with a tentative D call TRBD1 (5 bases). The CDR3 spans 16 residues. The germline V gene has CDR1 SEHNR and CDR2 FQNEAQ (reference sequence). Trimming pared 1 base from V and 1 base from J, leaving 11 bases between. The CDR3 DNA is TGTGCCAGCAGCTTAGAATCAGGGCAGTCCTACAATGAGCAGTTCTTC. Amino acid sequence: CASSLESGQSYNEQFF. Variable domain in full (rest from reference TRBV7-9 and TRBJ2-1): DTGVSQNPRHKITKRGQNVTFRCDPISEHNRLYWYRQTLGQGPEFLTYFQNEAQLEKSRLLSDRFSAERPKGSFSTLEIQRTEQGDSAMYLCASSLESGQSYNEQFFGPGTRLTVL.

Details on this clone: At one of its ends the junction is not consistent with the germline gene, which may arise from a read error. This chain uses TRBV5-1 with TRBJ2-1; TRBD2 aligns across 7 bases. CDR1 and CDR2 (germline): SGHRS, YFSETQ. The CDR3 is made up of 16 amino acids. The CDR3 loop is CASSLVAGAAGNEQLF. CDR3 DNA: TGCGCCAGCAGCTTGGTGGCGGGAGCCGCGGGCAATGAGCAGCTCTTC.

The chain couples TRBV5-1 to TRBJ2-7; D assignment may be TRBD1 or TRBD2 (5 bases each). This CDR3 region has 15 residues. Germline V gene data show CDR1 as SGHRS and CDR2 as YFSETQ. V lost 3 bases, J lost 3 bases, and 16 bases lay in between. CDR3 region: CASSWGESGSYEQYF. The CDR3 DNA follows: TGCGCCAGCAGCTGGGGCGAGAGCGGCAGCTACGAGCAGTACTTC.